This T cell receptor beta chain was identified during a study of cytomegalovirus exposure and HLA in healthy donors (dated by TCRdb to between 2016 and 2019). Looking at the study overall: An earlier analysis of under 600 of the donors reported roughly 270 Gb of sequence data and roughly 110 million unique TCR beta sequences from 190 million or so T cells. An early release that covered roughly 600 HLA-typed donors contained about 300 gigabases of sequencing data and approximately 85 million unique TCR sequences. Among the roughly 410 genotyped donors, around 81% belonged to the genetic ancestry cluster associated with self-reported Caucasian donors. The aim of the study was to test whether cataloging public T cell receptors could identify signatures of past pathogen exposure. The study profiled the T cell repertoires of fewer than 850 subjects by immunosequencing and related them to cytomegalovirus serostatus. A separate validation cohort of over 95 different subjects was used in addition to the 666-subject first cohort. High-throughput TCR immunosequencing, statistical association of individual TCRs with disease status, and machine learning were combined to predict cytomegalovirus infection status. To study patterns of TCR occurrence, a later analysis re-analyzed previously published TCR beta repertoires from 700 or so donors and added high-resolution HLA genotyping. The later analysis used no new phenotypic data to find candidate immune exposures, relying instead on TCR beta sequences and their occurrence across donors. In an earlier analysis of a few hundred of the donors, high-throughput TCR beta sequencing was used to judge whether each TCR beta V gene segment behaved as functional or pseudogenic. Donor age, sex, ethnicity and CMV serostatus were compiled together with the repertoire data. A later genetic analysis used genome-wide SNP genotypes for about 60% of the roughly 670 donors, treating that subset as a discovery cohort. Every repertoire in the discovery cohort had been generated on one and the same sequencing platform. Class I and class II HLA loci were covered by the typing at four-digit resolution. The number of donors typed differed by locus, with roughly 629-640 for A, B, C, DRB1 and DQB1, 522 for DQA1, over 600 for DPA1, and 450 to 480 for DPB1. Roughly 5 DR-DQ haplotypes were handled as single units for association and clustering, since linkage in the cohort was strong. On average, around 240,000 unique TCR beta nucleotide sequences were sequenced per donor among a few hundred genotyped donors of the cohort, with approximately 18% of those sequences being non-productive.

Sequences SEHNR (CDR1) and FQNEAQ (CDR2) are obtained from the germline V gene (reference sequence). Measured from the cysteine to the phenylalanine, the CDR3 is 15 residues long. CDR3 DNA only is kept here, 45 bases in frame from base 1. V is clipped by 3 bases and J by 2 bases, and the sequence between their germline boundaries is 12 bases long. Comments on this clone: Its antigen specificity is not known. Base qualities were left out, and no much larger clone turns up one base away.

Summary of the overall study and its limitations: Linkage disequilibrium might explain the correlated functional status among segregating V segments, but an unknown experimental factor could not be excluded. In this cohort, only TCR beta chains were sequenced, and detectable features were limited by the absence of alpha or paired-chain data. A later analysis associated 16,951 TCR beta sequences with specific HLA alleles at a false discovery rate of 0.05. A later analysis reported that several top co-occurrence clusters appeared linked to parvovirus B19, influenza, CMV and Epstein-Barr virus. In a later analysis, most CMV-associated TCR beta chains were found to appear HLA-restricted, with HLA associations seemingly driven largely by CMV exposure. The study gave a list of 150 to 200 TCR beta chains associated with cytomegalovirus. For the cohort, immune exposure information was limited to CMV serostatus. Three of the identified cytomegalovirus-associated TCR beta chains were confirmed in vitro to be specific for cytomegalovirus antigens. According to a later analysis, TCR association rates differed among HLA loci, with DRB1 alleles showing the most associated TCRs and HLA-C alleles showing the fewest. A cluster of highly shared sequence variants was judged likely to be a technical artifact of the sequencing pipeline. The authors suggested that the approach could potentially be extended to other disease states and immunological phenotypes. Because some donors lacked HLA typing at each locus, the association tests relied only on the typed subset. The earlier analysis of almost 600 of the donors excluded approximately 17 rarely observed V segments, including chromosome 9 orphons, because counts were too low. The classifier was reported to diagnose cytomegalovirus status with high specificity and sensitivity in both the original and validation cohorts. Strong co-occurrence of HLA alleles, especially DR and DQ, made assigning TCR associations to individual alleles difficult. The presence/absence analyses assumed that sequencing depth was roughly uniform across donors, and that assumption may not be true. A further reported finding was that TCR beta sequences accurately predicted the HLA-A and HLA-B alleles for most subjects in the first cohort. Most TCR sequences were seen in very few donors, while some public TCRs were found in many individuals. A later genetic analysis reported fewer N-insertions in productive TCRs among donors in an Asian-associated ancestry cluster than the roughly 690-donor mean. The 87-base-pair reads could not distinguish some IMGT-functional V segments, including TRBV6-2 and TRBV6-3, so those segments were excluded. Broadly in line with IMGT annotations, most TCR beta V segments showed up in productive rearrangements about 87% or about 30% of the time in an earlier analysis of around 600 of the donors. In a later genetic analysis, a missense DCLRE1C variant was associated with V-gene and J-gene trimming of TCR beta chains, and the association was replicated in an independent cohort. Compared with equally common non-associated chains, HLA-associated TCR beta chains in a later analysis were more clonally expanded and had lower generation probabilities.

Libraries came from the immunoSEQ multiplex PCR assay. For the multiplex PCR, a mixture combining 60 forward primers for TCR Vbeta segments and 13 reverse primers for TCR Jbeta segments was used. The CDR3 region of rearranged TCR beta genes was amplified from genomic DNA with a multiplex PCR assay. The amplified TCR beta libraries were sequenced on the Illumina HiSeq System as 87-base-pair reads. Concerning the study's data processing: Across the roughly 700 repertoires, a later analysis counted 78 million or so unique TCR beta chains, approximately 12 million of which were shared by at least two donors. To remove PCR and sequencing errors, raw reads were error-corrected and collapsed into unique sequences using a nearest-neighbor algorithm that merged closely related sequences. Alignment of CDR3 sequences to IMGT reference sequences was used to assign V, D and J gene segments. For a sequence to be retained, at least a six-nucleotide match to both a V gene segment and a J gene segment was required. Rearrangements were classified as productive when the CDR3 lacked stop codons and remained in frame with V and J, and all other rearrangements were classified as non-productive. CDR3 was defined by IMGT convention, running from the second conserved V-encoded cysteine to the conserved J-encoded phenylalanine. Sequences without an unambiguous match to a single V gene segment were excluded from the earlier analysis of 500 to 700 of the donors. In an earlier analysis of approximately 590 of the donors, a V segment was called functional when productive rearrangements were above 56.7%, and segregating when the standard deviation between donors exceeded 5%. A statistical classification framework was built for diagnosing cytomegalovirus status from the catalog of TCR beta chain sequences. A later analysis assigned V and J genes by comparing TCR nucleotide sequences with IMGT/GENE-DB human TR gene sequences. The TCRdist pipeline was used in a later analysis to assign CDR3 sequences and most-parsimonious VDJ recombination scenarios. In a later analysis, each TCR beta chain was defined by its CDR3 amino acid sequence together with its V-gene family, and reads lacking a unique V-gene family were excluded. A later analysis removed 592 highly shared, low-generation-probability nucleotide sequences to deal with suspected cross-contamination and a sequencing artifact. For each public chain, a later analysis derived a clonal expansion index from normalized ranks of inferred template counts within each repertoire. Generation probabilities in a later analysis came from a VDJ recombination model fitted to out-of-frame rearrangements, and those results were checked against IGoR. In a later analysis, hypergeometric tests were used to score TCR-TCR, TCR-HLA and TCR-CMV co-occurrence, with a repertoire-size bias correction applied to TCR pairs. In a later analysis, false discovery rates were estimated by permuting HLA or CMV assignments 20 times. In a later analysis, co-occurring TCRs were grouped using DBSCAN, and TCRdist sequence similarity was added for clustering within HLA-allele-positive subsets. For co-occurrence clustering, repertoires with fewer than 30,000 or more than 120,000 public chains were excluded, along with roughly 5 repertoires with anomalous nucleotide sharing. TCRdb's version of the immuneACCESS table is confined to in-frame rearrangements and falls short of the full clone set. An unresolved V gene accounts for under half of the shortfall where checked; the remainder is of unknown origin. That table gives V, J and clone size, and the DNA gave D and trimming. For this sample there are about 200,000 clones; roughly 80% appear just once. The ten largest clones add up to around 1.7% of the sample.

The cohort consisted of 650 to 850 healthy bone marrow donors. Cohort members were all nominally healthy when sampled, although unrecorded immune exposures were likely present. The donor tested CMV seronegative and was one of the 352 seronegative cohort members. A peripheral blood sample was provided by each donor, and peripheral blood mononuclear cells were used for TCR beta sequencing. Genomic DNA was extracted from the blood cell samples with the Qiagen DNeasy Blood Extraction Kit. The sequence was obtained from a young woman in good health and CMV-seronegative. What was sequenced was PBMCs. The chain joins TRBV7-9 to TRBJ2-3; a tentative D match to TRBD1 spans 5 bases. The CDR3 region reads CASSFRQSHTDTQYF. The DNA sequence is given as TGTGCCAGCAGCTTTAGACAGTCCCACACAGATACGCAGTATTTT.